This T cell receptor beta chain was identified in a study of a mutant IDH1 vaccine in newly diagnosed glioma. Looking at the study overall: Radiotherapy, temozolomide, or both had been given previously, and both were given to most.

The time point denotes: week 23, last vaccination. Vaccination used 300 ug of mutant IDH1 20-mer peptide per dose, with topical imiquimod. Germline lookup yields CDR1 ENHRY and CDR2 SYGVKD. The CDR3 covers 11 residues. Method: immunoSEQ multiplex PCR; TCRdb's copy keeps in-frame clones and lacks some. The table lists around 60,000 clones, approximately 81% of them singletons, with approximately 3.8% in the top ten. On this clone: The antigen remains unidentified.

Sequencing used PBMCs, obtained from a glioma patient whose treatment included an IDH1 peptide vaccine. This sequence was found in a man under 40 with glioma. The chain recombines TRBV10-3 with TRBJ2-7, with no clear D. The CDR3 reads CALASGPEQYF. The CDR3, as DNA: TGTGCGCTCGCCTCGGGCCCCGAGCAGTACTTC.